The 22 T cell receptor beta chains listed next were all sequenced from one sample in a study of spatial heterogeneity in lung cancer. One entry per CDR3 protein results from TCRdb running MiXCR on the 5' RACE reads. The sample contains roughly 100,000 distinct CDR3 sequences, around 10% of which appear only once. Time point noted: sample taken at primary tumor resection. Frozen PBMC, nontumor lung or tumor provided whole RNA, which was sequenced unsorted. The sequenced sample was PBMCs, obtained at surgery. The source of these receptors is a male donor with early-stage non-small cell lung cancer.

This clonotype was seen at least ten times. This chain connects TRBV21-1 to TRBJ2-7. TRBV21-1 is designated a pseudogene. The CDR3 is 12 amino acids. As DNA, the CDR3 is TGTGCCAGCAGCAAAGAAAGAGGCGAGCAGTACTTC. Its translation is CASSKERGEQYF.

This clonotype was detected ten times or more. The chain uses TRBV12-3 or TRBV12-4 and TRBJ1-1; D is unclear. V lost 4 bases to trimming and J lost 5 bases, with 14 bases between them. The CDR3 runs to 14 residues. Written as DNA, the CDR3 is TGTGCCAGCAGTTCTGGACCTTCTGCAACTGAAGCTTTCTTT. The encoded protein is CASSSGPSATEAFF.

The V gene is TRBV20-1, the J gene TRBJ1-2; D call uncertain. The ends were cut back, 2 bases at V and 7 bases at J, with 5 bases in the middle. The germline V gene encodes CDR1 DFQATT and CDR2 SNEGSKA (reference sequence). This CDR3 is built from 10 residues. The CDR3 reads CSARLGGYTF. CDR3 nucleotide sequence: TGCAGTGCTAGACTAGGTGGCTACACCTTC.

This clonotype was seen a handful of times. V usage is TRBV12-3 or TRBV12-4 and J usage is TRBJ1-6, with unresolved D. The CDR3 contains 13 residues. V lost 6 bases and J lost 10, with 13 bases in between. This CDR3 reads CASSHDMGSPLHF. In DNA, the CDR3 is TGTGCCAGCAGCCATGACATGGGGTCACCCCTCCACTTT.

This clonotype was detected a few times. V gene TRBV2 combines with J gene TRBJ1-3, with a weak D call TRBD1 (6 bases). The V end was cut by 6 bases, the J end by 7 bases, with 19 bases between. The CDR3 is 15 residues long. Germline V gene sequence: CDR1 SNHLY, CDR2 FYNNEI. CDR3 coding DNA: TGTGCCAGCAGGGAACAGGGAGGAGGAGTGAACACCATATATTTT. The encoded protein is CASREQGGGVNTIYF.

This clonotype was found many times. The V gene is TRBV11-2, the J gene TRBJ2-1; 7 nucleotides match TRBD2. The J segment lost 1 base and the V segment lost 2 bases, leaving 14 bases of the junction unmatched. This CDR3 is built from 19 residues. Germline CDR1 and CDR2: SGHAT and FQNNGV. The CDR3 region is CASSLRTGGRLRSYNEQFF. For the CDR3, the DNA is TGTGCCAGCAGCTTACGGACGGGAGGAAGGTTGAGGTCCTACAATGAGCAGTTCTTC.

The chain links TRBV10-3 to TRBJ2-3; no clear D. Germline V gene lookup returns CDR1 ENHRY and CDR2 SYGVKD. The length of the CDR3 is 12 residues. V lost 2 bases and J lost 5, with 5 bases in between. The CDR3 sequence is CAISEIGDTQYF. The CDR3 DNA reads TGTGCCATCAGTGAGATTGGAGATACGCAGTATTTT.

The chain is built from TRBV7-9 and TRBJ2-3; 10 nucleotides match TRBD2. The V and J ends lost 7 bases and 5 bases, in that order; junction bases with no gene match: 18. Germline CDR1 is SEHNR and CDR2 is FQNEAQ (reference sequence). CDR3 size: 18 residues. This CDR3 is CASTIIPRLAGVKDTQYF. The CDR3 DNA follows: TGTGCCAGCACCATAATCCCGAGGCTAGCGGGAGTCAAAGATACGCAGTATTTT.

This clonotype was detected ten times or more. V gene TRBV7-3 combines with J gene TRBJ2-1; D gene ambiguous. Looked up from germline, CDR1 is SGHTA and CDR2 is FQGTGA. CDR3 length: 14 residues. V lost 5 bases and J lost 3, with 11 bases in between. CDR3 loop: CASSMGLGYNEQFF. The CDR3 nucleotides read TGTGCCAGCAGCATGGGCCTAGGCTACAATGAGCAGTTCTTC.

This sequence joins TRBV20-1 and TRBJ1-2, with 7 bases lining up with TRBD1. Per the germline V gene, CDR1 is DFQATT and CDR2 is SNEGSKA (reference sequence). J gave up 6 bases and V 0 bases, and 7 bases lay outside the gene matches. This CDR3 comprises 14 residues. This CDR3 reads CSARDHRGFDGYTF. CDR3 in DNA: TGCAGTGCTAGAGACCACAGGGGTTTTGATGGCTACACCTTC.

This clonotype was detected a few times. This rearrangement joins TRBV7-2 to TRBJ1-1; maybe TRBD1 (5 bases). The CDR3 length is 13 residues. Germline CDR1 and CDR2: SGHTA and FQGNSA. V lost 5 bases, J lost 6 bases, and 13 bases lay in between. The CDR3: CASSAWRGSEAFF. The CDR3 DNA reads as TGTGCCAGCAGCGCCTGGCGGGGGTCTGAAGCTTTCTTT.

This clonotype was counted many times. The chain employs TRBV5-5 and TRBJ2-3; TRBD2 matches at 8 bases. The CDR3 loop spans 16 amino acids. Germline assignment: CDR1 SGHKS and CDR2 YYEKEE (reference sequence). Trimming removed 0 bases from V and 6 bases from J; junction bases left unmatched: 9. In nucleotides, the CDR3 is TGTGCCAGCAGCTTGGTTTTAGCGGGAAGGTCTGATACGCAGTATTTT. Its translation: CASSLVLAGRSDTQYF.

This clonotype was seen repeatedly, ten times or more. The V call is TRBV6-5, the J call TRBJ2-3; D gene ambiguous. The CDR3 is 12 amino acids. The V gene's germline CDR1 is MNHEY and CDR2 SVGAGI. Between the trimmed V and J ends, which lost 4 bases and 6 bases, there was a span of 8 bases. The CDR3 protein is CASSSDRDTQYF. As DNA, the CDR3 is TGTGCCAGCAGTTCCGACCGGGATACGCAGTATTTT.

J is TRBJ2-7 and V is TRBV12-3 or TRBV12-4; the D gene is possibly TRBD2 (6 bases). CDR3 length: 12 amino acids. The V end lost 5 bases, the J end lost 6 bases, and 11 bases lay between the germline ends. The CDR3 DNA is TGTGCCAGCAGTCCCTCGGAGGGCGAGCAGTACTTC. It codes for CASSPSEGEQYF.

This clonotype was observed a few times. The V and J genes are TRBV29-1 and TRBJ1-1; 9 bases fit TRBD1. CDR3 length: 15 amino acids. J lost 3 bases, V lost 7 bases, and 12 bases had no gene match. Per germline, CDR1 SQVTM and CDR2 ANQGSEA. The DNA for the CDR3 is TGCAGCGCAAGGGTGGGGACAGGGCTGGACACTGAAGCTTTCTTT. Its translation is CSARVGTGLDTEAFF. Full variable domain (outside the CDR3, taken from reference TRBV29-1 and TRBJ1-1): SAVISQKPSRDICQRGTSLTIQCQVDSQVTMMFWYRQQPGQSLTLIATANQGSEATYESGFVIDKFPISRPNLTFSTLTVSNMSPEDSSIYLCSARVGTGLDTEAFFGQGTRLTVV.

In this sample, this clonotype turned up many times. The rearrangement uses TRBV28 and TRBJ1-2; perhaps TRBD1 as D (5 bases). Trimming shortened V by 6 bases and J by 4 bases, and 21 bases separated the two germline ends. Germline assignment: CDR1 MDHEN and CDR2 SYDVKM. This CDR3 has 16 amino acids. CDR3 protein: CASREPGPRTAYGYTF. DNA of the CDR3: TGTGCCAGCAGAGAGCCGGGACCGAGAACCGCCTATGGCTACACCTTC.

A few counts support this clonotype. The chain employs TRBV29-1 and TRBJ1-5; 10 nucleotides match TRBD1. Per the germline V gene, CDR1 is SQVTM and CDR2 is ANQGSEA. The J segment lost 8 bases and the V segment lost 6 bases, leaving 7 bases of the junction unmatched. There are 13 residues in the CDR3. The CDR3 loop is CSVADRGLEPQHF. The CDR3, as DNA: TGCAGCGTCGCTGACAGGGGGCTCGAGCCCCAGCATTTT.

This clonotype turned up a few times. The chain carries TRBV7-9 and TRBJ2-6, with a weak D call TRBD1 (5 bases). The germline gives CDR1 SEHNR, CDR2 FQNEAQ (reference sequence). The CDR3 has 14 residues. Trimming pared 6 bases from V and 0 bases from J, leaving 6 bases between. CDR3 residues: CASRQGSGANVLTF. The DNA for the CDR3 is TGTGCCAGCAGGCAGGGCTCTGGGGCCAACGTCCTGACTTTC.

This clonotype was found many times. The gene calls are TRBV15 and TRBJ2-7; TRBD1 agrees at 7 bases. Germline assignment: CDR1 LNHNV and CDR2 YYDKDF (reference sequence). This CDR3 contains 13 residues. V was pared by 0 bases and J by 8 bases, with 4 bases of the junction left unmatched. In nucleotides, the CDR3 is TGTGCCACCAGCAGAGAACAGGGGTTGAAGCAGTACTTC. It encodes CATSREQGLKQYF. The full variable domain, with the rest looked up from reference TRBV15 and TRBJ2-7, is DAMVIQNPRYQVTQFGKPVTLSCSQTLNHNVMYWYQQKSSQAPKLLFHYYDKDFNNEADTPDNFQSRRPNTSFCFLDIRSPGLGDTAMYLCATSREQGLKQYFGPGTRLTVT.

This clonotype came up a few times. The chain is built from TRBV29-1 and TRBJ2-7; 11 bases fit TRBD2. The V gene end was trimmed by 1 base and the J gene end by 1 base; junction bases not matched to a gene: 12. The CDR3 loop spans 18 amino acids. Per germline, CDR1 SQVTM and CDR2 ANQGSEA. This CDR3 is CSVEVAGTSGAVSYEQYF. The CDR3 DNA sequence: TGCAGCGTTGAAGTCGCCGGGACTAGCGGAGCGGTTTCCTACGAGCAGTACTTC.

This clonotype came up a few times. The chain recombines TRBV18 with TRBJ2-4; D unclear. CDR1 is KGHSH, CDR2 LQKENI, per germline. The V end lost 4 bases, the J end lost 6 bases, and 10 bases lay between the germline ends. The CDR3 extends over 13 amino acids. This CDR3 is CASSLGRLNIQYF. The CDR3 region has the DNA TGTGCCAGCTCACTGGGAAGATTAAACATTCAGTACTTC.

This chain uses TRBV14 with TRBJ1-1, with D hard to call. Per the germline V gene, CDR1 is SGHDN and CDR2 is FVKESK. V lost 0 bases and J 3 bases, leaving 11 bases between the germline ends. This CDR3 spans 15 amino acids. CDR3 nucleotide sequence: TGTGCCAGCAGCCAAGATCGACGGAAGTACACTGAAGCTTTCTTT. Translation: CASSQDRRKYTEAFF.